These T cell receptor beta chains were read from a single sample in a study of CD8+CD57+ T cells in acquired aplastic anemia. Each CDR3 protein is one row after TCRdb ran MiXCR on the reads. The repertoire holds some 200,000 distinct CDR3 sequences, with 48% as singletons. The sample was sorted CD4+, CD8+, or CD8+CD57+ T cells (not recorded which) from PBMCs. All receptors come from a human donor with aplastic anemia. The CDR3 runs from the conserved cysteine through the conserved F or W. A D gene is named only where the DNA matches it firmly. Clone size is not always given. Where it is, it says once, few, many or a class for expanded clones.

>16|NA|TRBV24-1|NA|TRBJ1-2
TGTGCCACCAGTGATTTGGGCAGGGGCCACCTCTATGGCTACACCTTC
CATSDLGRGHLYGYTF
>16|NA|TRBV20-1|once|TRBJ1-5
TGCAGTGCTCTTAGTACAGGGACGGGAAGGGATCAGCCCCAGCATTTT
CSALSTGTGRDQPQHF
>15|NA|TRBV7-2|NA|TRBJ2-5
TGTGCCAGCAGCTTAACGGGGTGGTACCAAGAGACCCAGTACTTC
CASSLTGWYQETQYF
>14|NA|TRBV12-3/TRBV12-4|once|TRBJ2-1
TGTGCCAGCACCTCTGTCCTTCCCTACAATGAGCAGTTCTTC
CASTSVLPYNEQFF
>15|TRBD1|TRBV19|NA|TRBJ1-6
TGTGCCACAAAGGGACAGGGCCAACTTAATTCACCCCTCCACTTT
CATKGQGQLNSPLHF
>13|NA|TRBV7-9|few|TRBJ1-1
TGTGCCAGCAGCTTAGGGCAATACGGTGAAGCTTTCTTT
CASSLGQYGEAFF
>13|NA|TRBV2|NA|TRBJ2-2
TGTGCCAGCAGTGACCCTTCTTCCGGGGAGCTGTTTTTT
CASSDPSSGELFF
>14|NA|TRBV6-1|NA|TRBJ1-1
TGTGCCAGTAGAGATGGACAGATTAACACTGAAGCTTTCTTT
CASRDGQINTEAFF
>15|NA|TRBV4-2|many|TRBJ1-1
TGTGCCAGCAGCCAAGTGAGGACATTGAACACTGAAGCTTTCTTT
CASSQVRTLNTEAFF
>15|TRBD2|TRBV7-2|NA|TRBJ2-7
TGTGCCAGCAGCTTGGGACTAGCGGGACCCTACGAGCAGTACTTC
CASSLGLAGPYEQYF
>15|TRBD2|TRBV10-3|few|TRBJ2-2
TGTGCCATCAGGGTCGGGGGGGAACACACCGGGGAGCTGTTTTTT
CAIRVGGEHTGELFF
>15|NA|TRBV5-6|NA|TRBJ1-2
TGTGCCAGCAGCTTCCAGGCGATAACAGGGTATGGCTACACCTTC
CASSFQAITGYGYTF